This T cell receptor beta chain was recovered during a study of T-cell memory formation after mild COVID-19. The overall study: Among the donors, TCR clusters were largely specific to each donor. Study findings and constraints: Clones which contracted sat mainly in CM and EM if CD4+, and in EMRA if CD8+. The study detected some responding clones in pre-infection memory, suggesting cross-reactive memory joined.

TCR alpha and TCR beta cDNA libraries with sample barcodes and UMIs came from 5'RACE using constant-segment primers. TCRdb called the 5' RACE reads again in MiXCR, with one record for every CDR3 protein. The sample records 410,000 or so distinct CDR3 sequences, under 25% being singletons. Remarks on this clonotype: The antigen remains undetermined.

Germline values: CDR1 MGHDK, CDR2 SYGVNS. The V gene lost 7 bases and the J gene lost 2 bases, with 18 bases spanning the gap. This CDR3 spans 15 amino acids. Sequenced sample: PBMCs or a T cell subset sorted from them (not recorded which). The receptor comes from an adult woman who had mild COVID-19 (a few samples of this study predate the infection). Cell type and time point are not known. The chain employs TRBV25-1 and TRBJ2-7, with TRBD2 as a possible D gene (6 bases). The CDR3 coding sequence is TGTGCCAGCATGGACGGAGGCGGAGGGGCCTACGAGCAGTACTTC. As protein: CASMDGGGGAYEQYF.